This T cell receptor (beta chain) was observed in a study of control samples from healthy donors and cancer patients. V was shortened by 3 bases and J by 6 bases, with 14 bases between the two germline ends. The length of the CDR3 is 15 residues. CDR1 is KGHSH and CDR2 is LQKENI in the germline V gene. The method was immunoSEQ multiplex PCR; TCRdb's version includes in-frame clones alone and lacks a portion of them. The sample contains 150,000 to 200,000 clones, nearly 96% of which appear only once. This clonotype was sampled from a woman in her twenties or thirties in good health. The sequenced sample was blood. The genes are TRBV18 and TRBJ2-2; weak D call: TRBD1 (6 bases). The CDR3 reads CASSPWGRSPGELFF. The DNA of the CDR3 is TGTGCCAGCTCACCTTGGGGGCGATCCCCCGGGGAGCTGTTTTTT.